A selection of T cell receptor beta chains follows, all from one sample in a study of cytomegalovirus exposure and HLA in healthy donors. Profiling relied on immunoSEQ multiplex PCR, and the TCRdb table lists in-frame clones only, not all of them. Here the sample spans hundreds of thousands of clones, approximately 87% being singletons. Sequencing used PBMCs. Every receptor here comes from a woman under 30 in good health and CMV-seronegative. Both conserved end residues are part of each CDR3. The D gene is left open where the match is weak. Expanded clones get a size class; other rows say once, few or many, or leave the size out.

-	TRBV7-3	TRBJ2-3	-	TGTGCCAGCAGCTCCCCTAGCACAGATACGCAGTATTTT	CASSSPSTDTQYF
-	TRBV19	TRBJ1-2	-	TGTGCCAGTAGTATCCGGGACCCCTATGGCTACACCTTC	CASSIRDPYGYTF
-	TRBV28	TRBJ1-2	TRBD1	TGTGCCAGCAGTTCCGCAGGGACAGGGGGGGACTATGGCTACACCTTC	CASSSAGTGGDYGYTF
-	TRBV9	TRBJ2-5	-	TGTGCCAGCAGCGTAGAGGGTGCGGGCGAGACCCAGTACTTC	CASSVEGAGETQYF
few	TRBV4-1	TRBJ1-5	-	TGCGCCAGCAGCCAAGATGAGGTTCAGCCCCAGCATTTT	CASSQDEVQPQHF
-	TRBV7-8	TRBJ1-6	-	TGTGCCAGCAGCTTAGTTGCGGGAGGGGCAACTCATTCACCCCTCCACTTT	CASSLVAGGATHSPLHF
-	TRBV15	TRBJ1-2	-	TGTGCCACCAGCAGAGATAGGTTGACGGACAACTATGGCTACACCTTC	CATSRDRLTDNYGYTF
-	TRBV5-1	TRBJ1-1	-	TGCGCCAGCAGCTTGGCCTTCGTATCCGAAGCTTTCTTT	CASSLAFVSEAFF
-	TRBV18	TRBJ1-2	-	TGTGCCAGCTCACCAAGGCTCAGGGAAGGTGGCTACACCTTC	CASSPRLREGGYTF
-	TRBV4-1	TRBJ1-1	TRBD1	TGCGCCAGCAGCAACAGGGGGAACACTGAAGCTTTCTTT	CASSNRGNTEAFF
-	TRBV27	TRBJ2-7	TRBD1	TGTGCCAGCAGTTTAGACTCGGACAGGGTGGAATCCTACGAGCAGTACTTC	CASSLDSDRVESYEQYF
-	TRBV5-6	TRBJ2-2	-	TGTGCCAGCAGCCGCTTGGGGACAATGAACACCGGGGAGCTGTTTTTT	CASSRLGTMNTGELFF
-	TRBV4-1	TRBJ2-3	TRBD2	TGCGCCAGCAGCCAAAGACAGGGACTAGCGGGACCTAGCACAGATACGCAGTATTTT	CASSQRQGLAGPSTDTQYF
-	TRBV18	TRBJ2-3	-	TGTGCCAGCTTAAAGGACGTTTTTAGCACAGATACGCAGTATTTT	CASLKDVFSTDTQYF
-	TRBV27	TRBJ1-1	-	TGTGCCAGCAGTTTGTGGGCGAACACTGAAGCTTTCTTT	CASSLWANTEAFF
-	TRBV30	TRBJ1-2	-	TGTGCCTGGAAAGGACAGCCGGGGTCTGGCTACACCTTC	CAWKGQPGSGYTF
-	TRBV19	TRBJ1-2	-	TGTGCCAGTAGTAGATCGGGGGACTATGGCTACACCTTC	CASSRSGDYGYTF
once	TRBV12-5	TRBJ1-3	-	TGTGCTAGTGGCGCCGGGATCACCTCTGGAAACACCATATATTTT	CASGAGITSGNTIYF
many	TRBV7-6	TRBJ1-5	-	TGTGCCAGCAGCTTAGCAGAGGAGCAGCCCCAGCATTTT	CASSLAEEQPQHF
-	TRBV20-1	TRBJ2-1	-	TGCAGTGCCACTGGCGATGAGCAGTTCTTC	CSATGDEQFF
-	TRBV2	TRBJ2-1	-	TGTGCCAGCGCCCTTAGGAGGGGGGAAGACAATGAGCAGTTCTTC	CASALRRGEDNEQFF
-	TRBV5-1	TRBJ2-2	TRBD2	TGCGCCAGCAGCCCCACTAGCGGGAGAGGCACCGGGGAGCTGTTTTTT	CASSPTSGRGTGELFF
-	TRBV30	TRBJ1-5	-	TGTGCCTGGAGCCCCTGGGGGGATCAGCCCCAGCATTTT	CAWSPWGDQPQHF
-	TRBV4-1	TRBJ2-1	-	TGCGCCAGCAGCCCCCTAGGAGCCTTCTCCTACAATGAGCAGTTCTTC	CASSPLGAFSYNEQFF